This T cell receptor beta chain was identified in a study of OX40 agonist ivuxolimab in advanced cancers. At the level of the study: Having had anti-PD-1, anti-PD-L1 or anti-CTLA-4 therapy before was allowed, and roughly 39% had some. Whole-study results and caveats: More expanded clones were found, on average, in CD8+ than in CD4+ T cells.

The germline gives CDR1 SQVTM, CDR2 ANQGSEA. This CDR3 spans 15 amino acids. Trimming took 3 bases from V and 0 from J, leaving 13 bases between them. Assay used: immunoSEQ multiplex PCR; TCRdb lists only in-frame clones, some missing. The sample holds roughly 60,000 clones, about 90% seen once. On this clone: Its antigen is not identified.

The chain is built from TRBV29-1 and TRBJ2-3; no firm D call. The sequences come from CD4+ or CD8+ T cells sorted from blood, collected in a trial of the OX40 agonist ivuxolimab. This receptor was taken from an adult with an advanced solid tumor such as melanoma, head and neck, liver or kidney cancer. CDR3 protein: CSVEGKPRSTDTQYF. CDR3 DNA sequence: TGCAGCGTTGAGGGCAAGCCCCGCAGCACAGATACGCAGTATTTT.